This T cell receptor beta chain was recorded in a study of response to subunit inactivated influenza vaccine. Study observations and caveats: With each seasonal influenza vaccination, the authors suggested, few new T cells are recruited.

The CDR3 covers 14 residues. Germline V CDR1 and CDR2: SEHNR, FQNEAQ (reference sequence). Losses at the gene ends were 5 bases for V and 7 bases for J; bases not matched to a gene: 8. TCRdb ran MiXCR on the RT-PCR reads and lists one entry per CDR3 protein. The repertoire holds around 480,000 distinct CDR3 sequences, 11% seen once, with 10% to 15% in the top ten. Note on this clonotype: Its antigen is unknown.

The source of this sequence is a man in his fifties who received an inactivated influenza vaccine. Source: PBMCs from blood, taken 40 to 50 days after vaccination. V is TRBV7-9 and J is TRBJ2-1; TRBD2 matches 7 bases. This CDR3 is CASSQRTSRNEQFF. CDR3 sequence (DNA): TGTGCCAGCAGCCAAAGGACTAGTAGAAATGAGCAGTTCTTC.